This entry is about one T cell receptor (beta chain). Its antigen is not known. The junction departs from germline at one end; a sequencing error may be responsible. From the reads, TCRdb called clonotypes with MiXCR, one entry per CDR3 protein. The data contain approximately 910,000 distinct CDR3 sequences, roughly 30% of them singletons. The data stem from a study of T cell repertoires in cytomegalovirus infection. Looked up from germline, CDR1 is MNHEY and CDR2 is SMNVEV (reference sequence). This CDR3 spans 17 amino acids. The chain has TRBV27 and TRBJ1-2, with TRBD1 matching 7 bases. The source is a human donor in good health (CMV status not recorded). Some clones in this sample may be carry-over from other donors' samples. The material sequenced was cultured CD8+ T cells from PBMCs, taken from culture after CMV antigen stimulation. CDR3 coding DNA: TGTGCCAACAGTTTATATCCTTTGACAGGGATTTCAGTCGGCTACACCTTC. Protein: CANSLYPLTGISVGYTF.